Sequencing of this T cell receptor beta chain was carried out in a study of blood T cell repertoires in COVID-19. In terms of age and location, participants ranged from roughly 18 to 100 years and lived in 24 US areas. CDR1 and CDR2 from the germline V gene are MNHEY and SVGAGI. Trimming stripped 5 bases from V and 2 bases from J, with 12 bases between. CDR3 length: 14 amino acids. Here immunoSEQ multiplex PCR was the method, and the copy in TCRdb shows in-frame clones only, minus some. The sample includes 400,000 to 500,000 clones, more than 70% of them seen just once. The sequenced material came from PBMCs or T cells enriched from blood (not recorded which). This sequence was found in a woman aged 18 to 35 who had been exposed to COVID-19. The genes are TRBV6-5 and TRBJ1-1, with D perhaps TRBD1 (6 bases). The CDR3 here is CASSMDRTNTEAFF. In DNA, the CDR3 is TGTGCCAGCAGTATGGACAGAACTAACACTGAAGCTTTCTTT.